This T cell receptor (beta chain) was observed in a study of cytomegalovirus exposure and HLA in healthy donors. Overall study: The early release's HLA-typed donors yielded tens of millions of unique TCRs. The study's findings and limits: The productive fraction for most TCR beta V segments was about 90% or about 30% in an earlier analysis. The study found most TCR sequences rare, yet found some public TCRs in many donors.

The PCR used 60 Vbeta and 13 Jbeta primers. Data came from immunoSEQ multiplex PCR; TCRdb stores just in-frame clones and leaves some out. The sample holds about 110,000 clones, over 60% seen once. This clone has just one count. The antigen is undetermined. The clonotype originates from a male donor in good health and CMV-seronegative. Sequences were obtained from PBMCs.

The DNA of the CDR3 is TGTGCCAGCACGGCACGGTGGGTAACGCGGGGGGGGTCCTACGAGCAGTACTTC. Its protein product is CASTARWVTRGGSYEQYF. J is TRBJ2-7 and V is TRBV28; 9 bases map to TRBD2. The CDR3 loop spans 18 amino acids. Trimming removed 7 bases from V and 1 base from J; junction bases left unmatched: 17. Germline CDR1 and CDR2: MDHEN and SYDVKM.